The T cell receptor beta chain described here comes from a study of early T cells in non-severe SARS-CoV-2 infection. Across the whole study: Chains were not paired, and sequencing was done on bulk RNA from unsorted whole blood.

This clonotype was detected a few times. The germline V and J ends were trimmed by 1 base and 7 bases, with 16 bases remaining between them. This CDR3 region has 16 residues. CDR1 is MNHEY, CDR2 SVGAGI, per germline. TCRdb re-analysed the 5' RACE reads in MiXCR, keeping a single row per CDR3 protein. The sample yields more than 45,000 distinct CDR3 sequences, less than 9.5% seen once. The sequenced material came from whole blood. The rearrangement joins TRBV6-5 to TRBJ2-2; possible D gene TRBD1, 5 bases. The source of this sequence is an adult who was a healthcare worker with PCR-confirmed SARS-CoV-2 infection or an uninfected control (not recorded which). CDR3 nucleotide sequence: TGTGCCAGCAGTTACTTCAGCTCAACTCAGGGCGGGGAGCTGTTTTTT. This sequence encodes CASSYFSSTQGGELFF.